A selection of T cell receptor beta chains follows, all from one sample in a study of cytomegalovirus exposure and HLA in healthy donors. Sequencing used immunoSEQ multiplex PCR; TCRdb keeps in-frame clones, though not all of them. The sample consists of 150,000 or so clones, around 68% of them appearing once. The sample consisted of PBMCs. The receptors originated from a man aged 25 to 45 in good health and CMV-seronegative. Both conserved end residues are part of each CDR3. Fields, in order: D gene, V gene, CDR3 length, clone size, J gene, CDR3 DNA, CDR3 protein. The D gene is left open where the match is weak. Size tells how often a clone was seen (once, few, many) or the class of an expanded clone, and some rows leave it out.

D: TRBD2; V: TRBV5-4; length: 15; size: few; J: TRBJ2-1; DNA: TGTGCCAGCAGCGGAAGCGGGGCCATTCGTGATGAGCAGTTCTTC; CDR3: CASSGSGAIRDEQFF
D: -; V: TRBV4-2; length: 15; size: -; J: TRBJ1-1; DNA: TGTGCCAGCAGGATTAAGACAGGTTGGAACACTGAAGCTTTCTTT; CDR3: CASRIKTGWNTEAFF
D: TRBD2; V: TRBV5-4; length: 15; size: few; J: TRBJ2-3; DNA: TGTGCCAGCAGTTTTGGGGAGGGACGCACAGATACGCAGTATTTT; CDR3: CASSFGEGRTDTQYF
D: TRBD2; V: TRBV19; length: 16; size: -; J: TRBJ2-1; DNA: TGTGCCAGTAGTATAGAAGGGAGGGGAACTTACAATGAGCAGTTCTTC; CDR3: CASSIEGRGTYNEQFF
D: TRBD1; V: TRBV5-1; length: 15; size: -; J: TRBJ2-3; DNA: TGCGCCAGCAGCACCGGACAGGGTTACACAGATACGCAGTATTTT; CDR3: CASSTGQGYTDTQYF
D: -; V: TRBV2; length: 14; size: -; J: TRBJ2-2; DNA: TGTGCCAGCAGTGTCCTAGCGAGCACCGGGGAGCTGTTTTTT; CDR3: CASSVLASTGELFF
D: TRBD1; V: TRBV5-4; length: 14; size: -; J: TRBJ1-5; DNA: TGTGCCAGCAGCTTACAGGGGGACAGTCAGCCCCAGCATTTT; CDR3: CASSLQGDSQPQHF
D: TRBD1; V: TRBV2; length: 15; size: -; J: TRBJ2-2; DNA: TGTGCCAGCAGAAGATTGACAGGGCAAACCGGGGAGCTGTTTTTT; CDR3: CASRRLTGQTGELFF
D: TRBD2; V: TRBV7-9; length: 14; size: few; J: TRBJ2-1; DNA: TGTGCCAGCAGCTTCCTGGGGGGGGTGGATGAGCAGTTCTTC; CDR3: CASSFLGGVDEQFF
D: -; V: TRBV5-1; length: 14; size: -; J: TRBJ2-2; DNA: TGCGCCAGCAGCTCACAGGGATTCACCGGGGAGCTGTTTTTT; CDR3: CASSSQGFTGELFF
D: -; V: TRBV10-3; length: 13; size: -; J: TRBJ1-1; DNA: TGTGCCACCGAGGGAGTTCTGAACACTGAAGCTTTCTTT; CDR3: CATEGVLNTEAFF
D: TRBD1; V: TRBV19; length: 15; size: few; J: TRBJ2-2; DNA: TGTGCCAGTAGTCCGACAGGGTCGTCCACCGGGGAGCTGTTTTTT; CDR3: CASSPTGSSTGELFF
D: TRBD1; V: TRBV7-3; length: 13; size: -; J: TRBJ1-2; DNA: TGTGCCAGCAGCCCGGGACAGGGGGATGGCTACACCTTC; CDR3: CASSPGQGDGYTF
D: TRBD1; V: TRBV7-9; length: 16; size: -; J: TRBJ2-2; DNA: TGTGCCAGCAGCCCAGGACAGGGAACGAACACCGGGGAGCTGTTTTTT; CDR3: CASSPGQGTNTGELFF
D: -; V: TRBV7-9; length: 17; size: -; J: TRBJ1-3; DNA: TGTGCCAGCAGCTTAAGTTTCGAGTCGATCTCTGGAAACACCATATATTTT; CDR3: CASSLSFESISGNTIYF
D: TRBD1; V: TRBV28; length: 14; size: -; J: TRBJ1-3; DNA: TGTGCCAGCAGTTCCGGGACAGGGGGAAACACCATATATTTT; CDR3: CASSSGTGGNTIYF
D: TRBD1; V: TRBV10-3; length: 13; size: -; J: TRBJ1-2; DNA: TGTGCCATCAGTCCACAGGGGGCTTACGGCTACACCTTC; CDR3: CAISPQGAYGYTF
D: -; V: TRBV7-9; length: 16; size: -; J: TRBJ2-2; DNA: TGTGCCAGCAGAAAAACCGGGACACCCAACACCGGGGAGCTGTTTTTT; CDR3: CASRKTGTPNTGELFF
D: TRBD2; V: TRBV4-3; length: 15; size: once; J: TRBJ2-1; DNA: TGCGCCAGCAGCCAAGAAGACGGGGGGGGAAATGAGCAGTTCTTC; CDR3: CASSQEDGGGNEQFF
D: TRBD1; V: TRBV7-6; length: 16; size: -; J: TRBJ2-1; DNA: TGTGCCAGCAGCTTAGTTAGGGACAGGGTAAGCAATGAGCAGTTCTTC; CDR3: CASSLVRDRVSNEQFF
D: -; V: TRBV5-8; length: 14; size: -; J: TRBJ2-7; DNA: TGTGCCAGCAGCTTGAGGGAGAAGGGTGTAGAGCAGTACTTC; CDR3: CASSLREKGVEQYF
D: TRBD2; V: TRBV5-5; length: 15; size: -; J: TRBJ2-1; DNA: TGTGCCAGCAGCTCAGGGACTAGCGGGTACAATGAGCAGTTCTTC; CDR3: CASSSGTSGYNEQFF
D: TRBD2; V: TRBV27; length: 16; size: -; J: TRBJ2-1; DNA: TGTGCCAGCACCTTATCGGGCTTATTTGGGGGGGATGAGCAGTTCTTC; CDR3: CASTLSGLFGGDEQFF
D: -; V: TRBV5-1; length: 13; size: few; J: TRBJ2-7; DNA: TGCGCCAGCAGCTCCACACGGAGCTACGAGCAGTACTTC; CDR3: CASSSTRSYEQYF
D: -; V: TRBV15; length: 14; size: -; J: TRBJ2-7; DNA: TGTGCCACCAGCAGAGATCCCCCTACCTACGAGCAGTACTTC; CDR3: CATSRDPPTYEQYF
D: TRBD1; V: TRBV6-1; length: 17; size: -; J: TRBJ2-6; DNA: TGTGCCAGCAGTGAAGTAAGGGGGCGGTCTGGGGCCAACGTCCTGACTTTC; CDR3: CASSEVRGRSGANVLTF
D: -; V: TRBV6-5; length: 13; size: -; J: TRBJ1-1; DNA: TGTGCCAGCAGTTTAATGAGAGCGACTGAAGCTTTCTTT; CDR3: CASSLMRATEAFF
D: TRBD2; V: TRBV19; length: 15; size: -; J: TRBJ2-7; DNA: TGTGCCAGTAGTATAGGGCGGGGGTCCTCCTACGAGCAGTACTTC; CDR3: CASSIGRGSSYEQYF
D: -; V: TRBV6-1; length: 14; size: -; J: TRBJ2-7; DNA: TGTGCCAGCATTCCTACATGGAGCTCCTACGAGCAGTACTTC; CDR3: CASIPTWSSYEQYF
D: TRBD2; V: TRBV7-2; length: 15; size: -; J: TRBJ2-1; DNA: TGTGCCAGCAGCTCGGGACTAGCGGGGGGCAATGAGCAGTTCTTC; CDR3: CASSSGLAGGNEQFF
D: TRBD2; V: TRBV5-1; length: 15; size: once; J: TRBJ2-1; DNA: TGCGCCAGCAGCTTGGCTCGCGGGGGGGCCGATGAGCAGTTCTTC; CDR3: CASSLARGGADEQFF
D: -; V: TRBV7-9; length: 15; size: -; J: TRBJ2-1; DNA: TGTGCCAGCAGCTTAGCGGAGGGGGGGCACGATGAGCAGTTCTTC; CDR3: CASSLAEGGHDEQFF
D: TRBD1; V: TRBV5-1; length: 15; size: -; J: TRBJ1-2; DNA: TGCGCCAGCAGCTCCGGGACAGAGGACCTTTATGGCTACACCTTC; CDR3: CASSSGTEDLYGYTF
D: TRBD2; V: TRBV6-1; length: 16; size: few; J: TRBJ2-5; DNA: TGTGCCAGCAGTGGGGGACTAGCGGGGGGGTGGGAGACCCAGTACTTC; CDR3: CASSGGLAGGWETQYF
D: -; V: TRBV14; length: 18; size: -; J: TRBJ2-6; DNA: TGTGCCAGCAGCCAAGACAAGGGGGGGGCTTCTGGGGCCAACGTCCTGACTTTC; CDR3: CASSQDKGGASGANVLTF
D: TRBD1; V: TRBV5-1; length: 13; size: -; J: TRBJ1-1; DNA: TGCGCCAGCAGGGGGGACAGGCCCACTGAAGCTTTCTTT; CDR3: CASRGDRPTEAFF
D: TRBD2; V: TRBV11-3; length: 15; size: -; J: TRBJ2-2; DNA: TGTGCCAGCAGCCTAGAGCGGGGCCTTACCGGGGAGCTGTTTTTT; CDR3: CASSLERGLTGELFF
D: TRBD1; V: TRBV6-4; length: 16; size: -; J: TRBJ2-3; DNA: TGTGCCAGCAGTGCCTTGGTTGGGGGCCAGGGGGCGACGCAGTATTTT; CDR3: CASSALVGGQGATQYF
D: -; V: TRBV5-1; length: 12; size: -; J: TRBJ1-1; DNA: TGCGCCAGCAGTAAAGGGACAAACGAAGCTTTCTTT; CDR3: CASSKGTNEAFF
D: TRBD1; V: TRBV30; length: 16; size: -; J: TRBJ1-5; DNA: TGTGCCTGGAGCACCTCCGGGACAGGGGGTCACCAGCCCCAGAATTTT; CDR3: CAWSTSGTGGHQPQNF
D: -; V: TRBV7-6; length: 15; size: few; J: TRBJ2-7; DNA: TGTGCCAGCAGCTTAGGACCTGGGCTCCCCTACGAGCAGTACTTC; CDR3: CASSLGPGLPYEQYF
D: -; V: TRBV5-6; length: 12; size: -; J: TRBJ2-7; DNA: TGTGCCAGCAGCTTTGTAGAATACGAGCAGTACTTC; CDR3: CASSFVEYEQYF
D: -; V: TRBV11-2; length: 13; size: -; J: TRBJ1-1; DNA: TGTGCCAGCAGCAAACGCGAGGGCACTGAAGCTTTCTTT; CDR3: CASSKREGTEAFF
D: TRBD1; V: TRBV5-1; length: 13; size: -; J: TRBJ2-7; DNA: TGCGCCAGCCGGCCCGGGACAGGGCTCGAGCAGTACTTC; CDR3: CASRPGTGLEQYF
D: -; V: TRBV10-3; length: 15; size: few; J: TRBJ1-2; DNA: TGTGCCATCAGCGAGGACAGAATCGGAGACTATGGCTACACCTTC; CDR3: CAISEDRIGDYGYTF
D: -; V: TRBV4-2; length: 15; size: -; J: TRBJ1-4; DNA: TGTGCCAGCAGCCAAGATTGGGGGTTGGTCGGGGGGCTGTTTTTT; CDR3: CASSQDWGLVGGLFF
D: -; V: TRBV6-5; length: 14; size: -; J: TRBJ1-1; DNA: TGTGCCAGCAGTTACAGGCAGGCGAACACTGAAGCTTTCTTT; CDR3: CASSYRQANTEAFF
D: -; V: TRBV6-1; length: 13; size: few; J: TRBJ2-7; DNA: TGTGCCAGCAGTGTTACGGGCTCCTACGAGCAGTACTTC; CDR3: CASSVTGSYEQYF
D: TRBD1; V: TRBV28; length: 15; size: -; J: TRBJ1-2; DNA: TGTGCCAGCAGTTTGGGACAGTCTACTTCCTATGGCTACACCTTC; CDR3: CASSLGQSTSYGYTF
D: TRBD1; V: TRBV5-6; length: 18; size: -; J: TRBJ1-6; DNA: TGTGCCAGCAGCTTGTTCCGACAGGGAGTCTCCTATAATTCACCCCTCCACTTT; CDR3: CASSLFRQGVSYNSPLHF
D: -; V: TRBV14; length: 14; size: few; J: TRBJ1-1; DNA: TGTGCCAGCAGCCAAGTACTAGGGAGAACTGAAGCTTTCTTT; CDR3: CASSQVLGRTEAFF
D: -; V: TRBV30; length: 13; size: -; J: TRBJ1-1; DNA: TGTGCCTGGAGTGTAGGGGTGAACACTGAAGCTTTCTTT; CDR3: CAWSVGVNTEAFF
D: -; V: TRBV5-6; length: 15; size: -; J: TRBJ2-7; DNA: TGTGCCAGCAGCTTGGAAGAAACAGCTTCCTACGAGCAGTACTTC; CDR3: CASSLEETASYEQYF
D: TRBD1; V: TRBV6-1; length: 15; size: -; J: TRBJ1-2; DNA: TGTGCCAGCAGTGGATCCGGGACAGGGTCCTATGGCTACACCTTC; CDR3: CASSGSGTGSYGYTF
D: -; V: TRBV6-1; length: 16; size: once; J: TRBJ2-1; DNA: TGTGCCAGCAGTGAAGAGGCCGGGGTCTCCTACAATGAGCAGTTCTTC; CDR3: CASSEEAGVSYNEQFF